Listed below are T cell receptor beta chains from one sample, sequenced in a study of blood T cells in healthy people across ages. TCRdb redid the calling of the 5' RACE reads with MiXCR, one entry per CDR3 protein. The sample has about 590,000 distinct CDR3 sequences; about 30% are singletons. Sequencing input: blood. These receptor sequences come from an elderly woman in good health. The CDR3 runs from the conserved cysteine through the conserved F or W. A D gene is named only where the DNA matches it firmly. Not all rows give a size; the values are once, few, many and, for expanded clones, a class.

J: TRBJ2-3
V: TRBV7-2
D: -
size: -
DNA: TGTGCCAGCAGCCCCTCCCGGGGAGATACGCAGTATTTT
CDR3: CASSPSRGDTQYF

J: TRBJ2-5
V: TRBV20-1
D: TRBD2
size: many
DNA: TGCAGTGCTAGGCTGCTCGGGACTAGCGGATTTGGGACCCAGTACTTC
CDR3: CSARLLGTSGFGTQYF

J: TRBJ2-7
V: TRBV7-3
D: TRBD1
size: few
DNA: TGTGCCAGCAGCCCTCGGGGCGGGACAGGGTGGAATGAGCAGTACTTC
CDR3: CASSPRGGTGWNEQYF

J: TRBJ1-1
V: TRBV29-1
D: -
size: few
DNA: TGCAGCGTTGTATTGTGGCAGGGAGTGGCTTTCTTT
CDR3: CSVVLWQGVAFF

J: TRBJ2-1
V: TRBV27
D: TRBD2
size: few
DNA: TGTGCCAGCAGTTTATTGACTAGCGGGGGGACAGGTGAGCAGTTCTTC
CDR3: CASSLLTSGGTGEQFF

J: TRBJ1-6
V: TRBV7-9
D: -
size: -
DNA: TGTGCCAGCAGCTTTGAAGGTTCACCCCTCCACTTT
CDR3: CASSFEGSPLHF

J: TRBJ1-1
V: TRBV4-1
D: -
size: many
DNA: TGCGCCAGCAGCCAAGGGGCTGCAGGGGAGAACACTGAAGCTTTCTTT
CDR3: CASSQGAAGENTEAFF

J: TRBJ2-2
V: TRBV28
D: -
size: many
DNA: TGTGCCAGCAGTTTATATGTGGAGAGCACCGGGGAGCTGTTTTTT
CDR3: CASSLYVESTGELFF

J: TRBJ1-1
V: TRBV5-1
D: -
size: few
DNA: TGCGCCAGCAGCGACCCCAGGGTAATGAACACTGAAGCTTTCTTT
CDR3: CASSDPRVMNTEAFF

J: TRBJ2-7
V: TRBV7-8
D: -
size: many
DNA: TGTGCCAGCAGCTTAGGTGGGCTGAGCTCCTACAATGAGCAGTACTTC
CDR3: CASSLGGLSSYNEQYF

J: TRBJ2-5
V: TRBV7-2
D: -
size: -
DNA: TGTGCCAGCAGCTTAGTTCTAATAGAGACCCAGTACTTC
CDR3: CASSLVLIETQYF

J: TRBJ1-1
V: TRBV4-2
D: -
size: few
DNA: TGTGCCAGCAGCCGCTTGGAGACAGTGAACACTGAAGCTTTCTTT
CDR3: CASSRLETVNTEAFF

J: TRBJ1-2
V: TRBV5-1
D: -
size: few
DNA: TGCGCCAGCAGCTTGGCCCCGAGCTATGGCTACACCTTC
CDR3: CASSLAPSYGYTF

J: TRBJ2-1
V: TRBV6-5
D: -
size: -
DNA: TGTGCCAGCAGTTCCTTAAACGGGGGGACATACAATGAGCAGTTCTTC
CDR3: CASSSLNGGTYNEQFF

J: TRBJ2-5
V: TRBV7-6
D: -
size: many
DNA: TGTGCCAGCAGCTTAGAGTTCGGCGGTCAAGAGACCCAGTACTTC
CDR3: CASSLEFGGQETQYF

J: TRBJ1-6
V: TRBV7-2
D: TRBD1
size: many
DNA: TGTGCCAGCAGCCCGAGACAGGGGTTAAATAATTCACCCCTCCACTTT
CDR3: CASSPRQGLNNSPLHF

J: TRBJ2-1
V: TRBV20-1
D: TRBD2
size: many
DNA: TGCAGTGCTACGGGTAGCGGGGGCTACAATGAGCAGTTCTTC
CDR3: CSATGSGGYNEQFF

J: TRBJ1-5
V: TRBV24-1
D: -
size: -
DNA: TGTGCCACGGATGGAGGAGACAATCAGCCCCAGCATTTT
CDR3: CATDGGDNQPQHF

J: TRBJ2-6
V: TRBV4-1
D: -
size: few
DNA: TGCGCCAGCAGCCAAGATCAGGGTGGGGCGGGCTCTGGGGCCAACGTCCTGACTTTC
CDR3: CASSQDQGGAGSGANVLTF

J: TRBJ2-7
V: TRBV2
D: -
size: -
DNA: TGTGCCAGCAGGGGCGGTAGGGGAGCCTACGAGCAGTACTTC
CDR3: CASRGGRGAYEQYF

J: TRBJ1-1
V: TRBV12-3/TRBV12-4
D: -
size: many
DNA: TGTGCCAGCAGTCCTCTCCAGAGGAACACTGAAGCTTTCTTT
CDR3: CASSPLQRNTEAFF

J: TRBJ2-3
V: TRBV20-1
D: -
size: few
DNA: TGCAGTGCTAGAGACCCCAGGGATACTAGCACAGATACGCAGTATTTT
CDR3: CSARDPRDTSTDTQYF

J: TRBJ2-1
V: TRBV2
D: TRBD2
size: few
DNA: TGTGCCAGCAGTCTCCTCACGGGGGGGTCCGATGAGCAGTTCTTC
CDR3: CASSLLTGGSDEQFF

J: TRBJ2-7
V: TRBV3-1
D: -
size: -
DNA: TGTGCCAGCAGCCAAGCCCGGTTATGGGCCTACGAGCAGTACTTC
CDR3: CASSQARLWAYEQYF

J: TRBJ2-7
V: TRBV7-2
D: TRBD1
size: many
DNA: TGTGCCAGCAGCATTTCGGACAGGGCTAGAGGCGAGCAGTACTTC
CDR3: CASSISDRARGEQYF

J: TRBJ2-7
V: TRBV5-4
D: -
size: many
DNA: TGTGCCAGCAGCTTGGCCGTTGGAGACTACGAGCAGTACTTC
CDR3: CASSLAVGDYEQYF

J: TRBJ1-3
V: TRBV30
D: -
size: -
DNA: TGTGCCTGGAGTAGGCAGAGCTCTGGAAACACCATATATTTT
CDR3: CAWSRQSSGNTIYF

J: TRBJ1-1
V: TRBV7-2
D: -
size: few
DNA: TGTGCCAGCAGCCCCGCGGGGGCTGGAGCTTTCTTT
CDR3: CASSPAGAGAFF

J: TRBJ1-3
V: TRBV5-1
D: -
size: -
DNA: TGCGCCAGCACCTCCACAGGGCCGACGAGCTCTGGAAACACCATATATTTT
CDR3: CASTSTGPTSSGNTIYF

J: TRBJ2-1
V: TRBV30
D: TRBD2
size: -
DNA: TGTGCCTGGAGTGTTTGGAGCGGGGGGGCAGATGAGCAGTTCTTC
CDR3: CAWSVWSGGADEQFF

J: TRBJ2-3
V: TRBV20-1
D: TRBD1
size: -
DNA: TGCAGTGCTTTACAGGGGGCGACAGATACGCAGTATTTT
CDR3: CSALQGATDTQYF

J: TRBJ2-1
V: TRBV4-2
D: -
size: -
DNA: TGTGCCAGCAGCCAAGAAGGAGCGGCTTCCTCCTACAATGAGCAGTTCTTC
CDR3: CASSQEGAASSYNEQFF

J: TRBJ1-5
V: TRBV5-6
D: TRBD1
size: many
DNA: TGTGCCAGCAGCTTTAAGGGGGCCGGCCCAAATCAGCCCCAGCATTTT
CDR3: CASSFKGAGPNQPQHF

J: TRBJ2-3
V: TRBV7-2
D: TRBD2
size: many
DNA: TGTGCCAGCAGCACACGGACTAGCGGCACAGATACGCAGTATTTT
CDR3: CASSTRTSGTDTQYF

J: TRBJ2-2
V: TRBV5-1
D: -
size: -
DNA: TGCGCCAGCAGCTTGGGACAGGGACTAACCGGGGAGCTGTTTTTT
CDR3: CASSLGQGLTGELFF

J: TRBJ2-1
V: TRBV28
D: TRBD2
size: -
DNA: TGTGCCAGCAGCATCCCCGGGGGGGGACTTTACAATGAGCAGTTCTTC
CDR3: CASSIPGGGLYNEQFF

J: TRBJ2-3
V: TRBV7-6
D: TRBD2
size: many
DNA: TGTGCCAGCAGCCTGGGACTAGCGGGGGGGCCCGAAGATACGCAGTATTTT
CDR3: CASSLGLAGGPEDTQYF

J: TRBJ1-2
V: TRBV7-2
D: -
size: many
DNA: TGTGCCAGCAGCCCCCAGGGAGCCTATGGCTACACCTTC
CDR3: CASSPQGAYGYTF

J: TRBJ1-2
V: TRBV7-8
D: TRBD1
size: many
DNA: TGTGCCAGCAGCAAGGACAGGCTCCTGGTGGATGGCTACACCTTC
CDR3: CASSKDRLLVDGYTF

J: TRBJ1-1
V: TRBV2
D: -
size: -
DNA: TGTGCCAGCAGTGAACAGAGGGGGGGAACTAAAGCTTTCTTT
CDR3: CASSEQRGGTKAFF

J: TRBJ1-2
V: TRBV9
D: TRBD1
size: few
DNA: TGTACCAGCAGCGCCTCAAGGACAGGGGGAAACTATGGCTACACCTTC
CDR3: CTSSASRTGGNYGYTF

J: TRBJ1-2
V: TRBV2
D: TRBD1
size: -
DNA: TGTGCCAGCAGTGAAGCGAGAGGGGGCAATGGCTACACCTTC
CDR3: CASSEARGGNGYTF

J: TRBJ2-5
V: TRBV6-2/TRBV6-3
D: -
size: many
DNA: TGTGCCAGCAGCGCCTCACCAGAGACCCAGTACTTC
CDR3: CASSASPETQYF

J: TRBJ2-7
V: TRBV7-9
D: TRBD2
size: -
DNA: TGTGCCAGCAGCTCCCCACTAGCGGCTTACAATGAGCAGTACTTC
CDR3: CASSSPLAAYNEQYF

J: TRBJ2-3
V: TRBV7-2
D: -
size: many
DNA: TGTGCCAGCAGCTCGCGACTAGTTACAGATACGCAGTATTTT
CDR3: CASSSRLVTDTQYF

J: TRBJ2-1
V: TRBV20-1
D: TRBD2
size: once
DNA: TGCAGTGCTAGAGTTGCGGGGGGCAGGCATGAGCAGTTCTTC
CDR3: CSARVAGGRHEQFF

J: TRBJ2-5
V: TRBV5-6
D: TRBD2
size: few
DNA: TGTGCCAGCAGCCTCGGACTAGCGGGGACGTTGGGGCAGTACTTC
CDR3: CASSLGLAGTLGQYF

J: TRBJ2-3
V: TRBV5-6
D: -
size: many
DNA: TGTGCCAGCAGCAACTGGGGCAAGAACACAGATACGCAGTATTTT
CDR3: CASSNWGKNTDTQYF